These 24 T cell receptor beta chains originate from one sample sequenced in a study of response to subunit inactivated influenza vaccine. TCRdb fed the RT-PCR reads into MiXCR, producing one record per CDR3 protein. The table has under 800,000 distinct CDR3 sequences, approximately 14% seen once. This material consisted of PBMCs from blood, taken about 14 days before vaccination. These receptors were taken from a man in his forties or fifties who received an inactivated influenza vaccine.

The chain carries TRBV2 and TRBJ2-1; D may match TRBD1 or TRBD2 (5 bases each). The CDR3 covers 15 residues. V dropped 8 bases and J dropped 6 bases, with 20 bases sitting between them. Germline V CDR1 and CDR2: SNHLY, FYNNEI. CDR3 nucleotide sequence: TGTGCCAGCGCCCTGACGTGGGGACGGGGCAATGAGCAGTTCTTC. Amino acids: CASALTWGRGNEQFF.

This clonotype was picked up a small number of times. The chain recombines TRBV20-1 with TRBJ1-5, with 9 bases identical to TRBD1. V lost 2 bases to trimming and J lost 7 bases; unmatched junction nucleotides: 9. The germline gives CDR1 DFQATT, CDR2 SNEGSKA (reference sequence). The length of the CDR3 is 15 residues. The DNA for the CDR3 is TGCAGTGCTAGAAATAGGGACAGGGAATACCAGCCCCAGCATTTT. Translating it yields CSARNRDREYQPQHF.

The CDR3, as DNA: TGCGCCAGCAGCTTGACGGGGACTCACTCCTACAATGAGCAGTTCTTC. It codes for CASSLTGTHSYNEQFF. The chain combines TRBV5-1 with TRBJ2-1; possibly TRBD2 for D (6 bases). Germline CDR1 reads SGHRS; CDR2 reads YFSETQ. V was clipped by 1 base and J by 0 bases, with 11 bases between them. The CDR3 loop spans 16 amino acids. The full variable domain, completed using reference TRBV5-1 and TRBJ2-1, is KAGVTQTPRYLIKTRGQQVTLSCSPISGHRSVSWYQQTPGQGLQFLFEYFSETQRNKGNFPGRFSGRQFSNSRSEMNVSTLELGDSALYLCASSLTGTHSYNEQFFGPGTRLTVL.

This clonotype occurred many times. The chain carries TRBV11-2 and TRBJ1-2; D not certain. CDR3 size: 17 residues. V gave up 5 bases and J gave up 1 base, with 20 bases separating them. Germline loops: CDR1 SGHAT, CDR2 FQNNGV. CDR3 DNA sequence: TGTGCCAGCAGCCAGAGAACTGGCAATCGGGGTAACTATGGCTACACCTTC. This gives the protein CASSQRTGNRGNYGYTF.

In this sample, this clonotype turned up a few times. The CDR3 bases are TGCGCCAGCAGCCAAGGCCGACAGGGGCAGAGCTCCTATAATTCACCCCTCCACTTT. Translating it yields CASSQGRQGQSSYNSPLHF. The V gene is TRBV4-3, the J gene TRBJ1-6; 8 bases are shared with TRBD1. The length of the CDR3 is 19 residues. V shed 1 base and J 0 bases; nucleotides not matched to a gene: 8. Germline V gene data show CDR1 as LGHNA and CDR2 as YSLEER.

Ten or more counts support this clonotype. The V call is TRBV5-1, the J call TRBJ2-7, with a weak D call TRBD2 (5 bases). CDR1 SGHRS and CDR2 YFSETQ come from the germline V gene. The CDR3 spans 15 residues. Trimming cost V 0 bases and J 3 bases, with 13 bases left between them. CDR3 DNA sequence: TGCGCCAGCAGCTTGGCAATTCTTGGGAGCTACGAGCAGTACTTC. Amino acid sequence: CASSLAILGSYEQYF.

This clonotype has only a few counts. The chain recombines TRBV12-3 or TRBV12-4 with TRBJ2-1, with D unresolved. The germline V and J ends were trimmed by 10 bases and 5 bases, with 15 bases remaining between them. This CDR3 region has 13 residues. The CDR3 region is CATQPIPNNEQFF. In DNA, the CDR3 is TGTGCCACCCAACCCATTCCGAACAATGAGCAGTTCTTC.

This clonotype appeared a few times. This rearrangement joins TRBV21-1 to TRBJ2-7; the D call in the table, TRBD1, was not verified against the DNA. TRBV21-1 is noted as a pseudogene. This CDR3 is 11 amino acids long. The DNA of the CDR3 is TGTGCCAGCACCGACAGGGTTGAGCAGTACTTC. Amino acid sequence: CASTDRVEQYF.

This clonotype has a handful of counts. The rearrangement links TRBV6-2 or TRBV6-3 to TRBJ2-5, with D possibly matching TRBD1 (5 bases). The CDR3 is made up of 19 amino acids. V dropped 6 bases and J dropped 4 bases, with 30 bases sitting between them. Germline CDR1 MNHEY, CDR2 SVGEGT. The CDR3 is CASRPPRQGLAKALETQYF. The CDR3 region has the DNA TGTGCCAGCAGACCTCCCCGGCAGGGCCTGGCCAAAGCCCTAGAGACCCAGTACTTC.

This clonotype was counted many times. The chain employs TRBV6-2 or TRBV6-3 and TRBJ2-3; 14 bases align to TRBD2. Germline CDR1 reads MNHEY; CDR2 reads SVGEGT. The CDR3 is 16 residues long. V shed 0 bases and J 7 bases; nucleotides not matched to a gene: 3. Here the CDR3 reads CASSYSGTSGRYTQYF. The CDR3 DNA is TGTGCCAGCAGTTACTCCGGGACTAGCGGGAGATATACGCAGTATTTT.

V usage is TRBV7-2 and J usage is TRBJ2-1; 9 nucleotides line up with TRBD1. The V and J ends lost 4 bases and 7 bases, in that order; junction bases with no gene match: 8. The CDR3 spans 15 residues. The germline V gene encodes CDR1 SGHTA and CDR2 FQGNSA. CDR3 sequence reads: CASSSQTGGSNEQFF. The CDR3, as DNA: TGTGCCAGCAGCTCGCAGACAGGGGGATCGAATGAGCAGTTCTTC.

This clonotype was observed a handful of times. The V and J genes are TRBV27 and TRBJ2-3; weak D call: TRBD1 (6 bases). CDR1 and CDR2 (germline): MNHEY, SMNVEV (reference sequence). The V and J ends lost 5 bases and 2 bases respectively, with 11 bases between them. This CDR3 spans 14 amino acids. CDR3 sequence (DNA): TGTGCCAGCAGTCCAGACAGGTACACAGATACGCAGTATTTT. This gives the protein CASSPDRYTDTQYF.

The gene calls are TRBV5-5 and TRBJ1-1; no definite D call. The CDR3 is made up of 12 amino acids. V shed 0 bases and J shed 7 bases, with 7 bases lying between them. CDR1 SGHKS and CDR2 YYEKEE come from the germline V gene (reference sequence). CDR3 in amino acids: CASSLVRSEAFF. The CDR3 DNA reads TGTGCCAGCAGCTTGGTACGGAGTGAAGCTTTCTTT. The full variable domain, in which reference TRBV5-5 and TRBJ1-1 provide the parts outside the CDR3, is DAGVTQSPTHLIKTRGQQVTLRCSPISGHKSVSWYQQVLGQGPQFIFQYYEKEERGRGNFPDRFSARQFPNYSSELNVNALLLGDSALYLCASSLVRSEAFFGQGTRLTVV.

The sample holds many counts of this clonotype. The genes are TRBV3-1 and TRBJ2-7; possible D gene TRBD2, 6 bases. V was shortened by 1 base and J by 5 bases, with 9 bases between the two germline ends. The CDR3 spans 13 residues. Germline V lookup: CDR1 LGHDT, CDR2 YNNKEL (reference sequence). The CDR3 nucleotides read TGTGCCAGCAGCCAAGCGGGAGTAAACGAGCAGTACTTC. Its translation is CASSQAGVNEQYF.

A remark on this clonotype: An end of the junction differs from the germline gene, which may be a read error. V usage is TRBV10-3 and J usage is TRBJ1-1, with a possible D match to TRBD1 (5 bases). Germline-derived CDR1 and CDR2 are ENHRY and SYGVKD. This CDR3 has 14 residues. The CDR3 DNA reads as TGTGCCATCACCCCTAGTGCAGGGAACAATGAAGCTTTCTTT. Protein product: CAITPSAGNNEAFF.

This clonotype has a handful of counts. The chain carries TRBV29-1 and TRBJ2-7; 11 bases line up with TRBD2. Trimming took 6 bases from V and 6 from J; bases not matched to a gene: 13. This CDR3 is 15 amino acids long. The V gene's germline CDR1 is SQVTM and CDR2 ANQGSEA. The CDR3 nucleotides read TGCAGCGTAGCCGCTGGGACTAGCGGATCGCCCGAGCAGTACTTC. Translating it yields CSVAAGTSGSPEQYF.

This clonotype was picked up a small number of times. The chain links TRBV18 to TRBJ1-1, with D possibly matching TRBD1 (6 bases). CDR1 KGHSH and CDR2 LQKENI come from the germline V gene. This CDR3 contains 15 residues. Trimming cost V 3 bases and J 4 bases, with 15 bases left between them. The CDR3 nucleotides read TGTGCCAGCTCACCTAACAGGGTAATGGGCACTGAAGCTTTCTTT. Protein product: CASSPNRVMGTEAFF.

The V gene is TRBV6-5, the J gene TRBJ2-5, with D uncertain. CDR3 length: 14 amino acids. Germline-derived CDR1 and CDR2 are MNHEY and SVGAGI. V lost 0 bases and J 1 base, leaving 6 bases between the germline ends. DNA of the CDR3: TGTGCCAGCAGTTACTCACAGTTCCAAGAGACCCAGTACTTC. Its translation is CASSYSQFQETQYF.

V usage is TRBV9 and J usage is TRBJ2-2; D is undetermined. V was shortened by 1 base and J by 2 bases, with 3 bases between the two germline ends. Germline values: CDR1 SGDLS, CDR2 YYNGEE. The length of the CDR3 is 13 residues. The CDR3 reads CASSVINTGELFF. The DNA for the CDR3 is TGTGCCAGCAGCGTAATCAACACCGGGGAGCTGTTTTTT.

This clonotype has a handful of counts. V gene TRBV7-9 combines with J gene TRBJ2-7; D is tentatively TRBD1 or TRBD2 (5 bases each). The length of the CDR3 is 15 residues. V was trimmed by 4 bases and J by 1 base, leaving 14 bases between them. Germline loops: CDR1 SEHNR, CDR2 FQNEAQ (reference sequence). CDR3 amino acids: CASSSSGPVSYEQYF. The CDR3 DNA is TGTGCCAGCAGCTCTTCGGGACCCGTATCCTACGAGCAGTACTTC. Full variable domain (rest looked up from reference TRBV7-9 and TRBJ2-7): DTGVSQNPRHKITKRGQNVTFRCDPISEHNRLYWYRQTLGQGPEFLTYFQNEAQLEKSRLLSDRFSAERPKGSFSTLEIQRTEQGDSAMYLCASSSSGPVSYEQYFGPGTRLTVT.

This rearrangement joins TRBV9 to TRBJ2-7; possible D gene TRBD1, 6 bases. The germline V gene has CDR1 SGDLS and CDR2 YYNGEE. The CDR3 covers 15 residues. V was pared by 0 bases and J by 1 base, with 11 bases between. The CDR3 sequence: CASSVEQGGSYEQYF. The CDR3 DNA reads as TGTGCCAGCAGCGTAGAACAGGGCGGGTCCTACGAGCAGTACTTC.

The chain is built from TRBV6-5 and TRBJ2-7; maybe TRBD2 (5 bases). The CDR3 runs to 16 residues. CDR1 is MNHEY, CDR2 SVGAGI, per germline. Trimming took 0 bases from V and 2 from J, leaving 14 bases between them. The DNA for the CDR3 is TGTGCCAGCAGTTACTCGATGCGGGTACGGGCCTACGAGCAGTACTTC. It codes for CASSYSMRVRAYEQYF.

The chain uses TRBV18 and TRBJ2-5; D is undetermined. There are 13 residues in the CDR3. V was clipped by 2 bases and J by 4 bases, with 8 bases between them. The germline CDR1 and CDR2 sequences are KGHSH and LQKENI. The CDR3 is CASSPNTIETQYF. The CDR3 nucleotides read TGTGCCAGCTCACCAAACACTATAGAGACCCAGTACTTC.

This clonotype was observed a few times. The rearrangement joins TRBV29-1 to TRBJ1-1, with a tentative D call TRBD1 (5 bases). Germline loops: CDR1 SQVTM, CDR2 ANQGSEA. The CDR3 is made up of 12 amino acids. V was trimmed by 4 bases and J by 4 bases, leaving 10 bases between them. The CDR3 here is CSVAGVGTEAFF. CDR3 coding DNA: TGCAGCGTTGCGGGGGTGGGCACTGAAGCTTTCTTT.